The 9 T cell receptor beta chains below were found in one sample sequenced in a study of T cell responses to AZD1222 COVID-19 vaccine. The data were produced by immunoSEQ multiplex PCR, yet TCRdb's version contains in-frame clones alone and is incomplete. Of 130,000 or so clones detected, approximately 86% appear once; the ten largest clones hold around 5%. The sequencing used peripheral blood, collected 28 days after the second AZD1222 dose. These receptors all come from an adult who received the AZD1222 COVID-19 vaccine.

A remark on this clone: Additional DNA sequences in this sample encode the identical CDR3. V is TRBV5-1 and J is TRBJ2-7; 7 nucleotides line up with TRBD2. V lost 0 bases and J lost 5; bases outside the gene matches: 14. This CDR3 contains 17 residues. Per germline, CDR1 SGHRS and CDR2 YFSETQ. CDR3 loop: CASSLGRLAGVGDEQYF. CDR3 DNA sequence: TGCGCCAGCAGCTTGGGTCGACTAGCAGGAGTAGGGGACGAGCAGTACTTC.

The sample holds one count of this clone. The V and J genes are TRBV6-5 and TRBJ2-1; no clear D. CDR1 and CDR2 (germline): MNHEY, SVGAGI. Trimming left V 5 bases short and J 5 bases short, with 7 bases between. CDR3 length: 12 residues. For the CDR3, the DNA is TGTGCCAGCAGTCAGGACCACAATGAGCAGTTCTTC. It is translated as CASSQDHNEQFF.

The chain uses TRBV5-6 and TRBJ2-1; D unresolved. The CDR3 sequence is 12 residues long. Germline lookup yields CDR1 SGHDT and CDR2 YYEEEE. V dropped 3 bases and J dropped 8 bases, with 9 bases sitting between them. The CDR3 region is CASSSTRHEQFF. Here the CDR3 DNA reads TGTGCCAGCAGCTCTACAAGGCATGAGCAGTTCTTC.

This sequence joins TRBV5-1 and TRBJ1-1; D ambiguous. The V gene's germline CDR1 is SGHRS and CDR2 YFSETQ. The V gene lost 0 bases and the J gene lost 1 base, with 4 bases spanning the gap. The CDR3 is 13 residues long. CDR3 amino acids: CASSLDTNTEAFF. The CDR3 region has the DNA TGCGCCAGCAGCTTGGATACGAACACTGAAGCTTTCTTT.

The rearrangement joins TRBV7-2 to TRBJ1-2; unclear D gene. Germline V gene sequence: CDR1 SGHTA, CDR2 FQGNSA. The CDR3 is 13 residues long. Trimming took off 2 bases at V and 1 base at J, with 5 bases between the two ends. The CDR3 coding sequence is TGTGCCAGCAGCTTAAATAATAACTATGGCTACACCTTC. Its translation is CASSLNNNYGYTF.

The gene calls are TRBV3-1 (or the pseudogene TRBV3-2) and TRBJ1-4; D unresolved. The CDR3 runs 14 residues. Trimming cost V 1 base and J 7 bases, with 10 bases left between them. CDR1 is LGHDT and CDR2 is YNNKEL in the germline V gene (reference sequence). The CDR3 DNA follows: TGTGCCAGCAGCCAAGGGAGCGGGAGTGAAAAACTGTTTTTT. Translating gives CASSQGSGSEKLFF.

This clone was observed a few times. This chain uses TRBV6-2 or TRBV6-3 with TRBJ2-6; D is unresolved. Germline CDR1 is MNHEY and CDR2 is SVGEGT. Trimming removed 4 bases at V and 2 bases at J, with 0 bases between. The CDR3 sequence is 12 residues long. The CDR3 loop reads CASSSGANVLTF. CDR3 coding DNA: TGTGCCAGCAGTTCTGGGGCCAACGTCCTGACTTTC.

The rearrangement uses TRBV9 and TRBJ1-6; D is uncertain. V lost 3 bases and J 14 bases, leaving 12 bases between the germline ends. CDR1 is SGDLS and CDR2 is YYNGEE in the germline V gene. The CDR3 is made up of 12 amino acids. CDR3 nucleotides: TGTGCCAGCAGCGCGTCGGGAGGGACCCTCCACTTT. Translated, it gives CASSASGGTLHF. Together with reference TRBV9 and TRBJ1-6, the CDR3 gives the full variable domain: DSGVTQTPKHLITATGQRVTLRCSPRSGDLSVYWYQQSLDQGLQFLIQYYNGEERAKGNILERFSAQQFPDLHSELNLSSLELGDSALYFCASSASGGTLHFGNGTRLTVT.

This sequence joins TRBV19 and TRBJ1-2; 7 bases match TRBD1. Germline CDR1 and CDR2: LNHDA and SQIVND (reference sequence). There are 14 residues in the CDR3. The trim removed 3 bases at V and 7 bases at J, leaving 8 bases unmatched. In DNA form, the CDR3 reads TGTGCCAGTAGTATCCTGACAGGGCTGGGTGGCTACACCTTC. Amino acid sequence: CASSILTGLGGYTF. The full variable domain, completed using reference TRBV19 and TRBJ1-2, is DGGITQSPKYLFRKEGQNVTLSCEQNLNHDAMYWYRQDPGQGLRLIYYSQIVNDFQKGDIAEGYSVSREKKESFPLTVTSAQKNPTAFYLCASSILTGLGGYTFGSGTRLTVV.